The T cell receptor beta chain under discussion was sequenced for a study of shared clonotypes between healthy human individuals. Study results and limitations: Collection of samples was limited to blood; tissue repertoires likely differ. A generally larger estimated richness was seen in naive subsets than in memory subsets. Shared clonotypes across all four donors exceeded non-shared ones in generation probability.

Profiled with immunoSEQ multiplex PCR; TCRdb holds only in-frame clones, not every one. This sample has about 1 million clones; about 74% occur once, and the top ten carry over 1.3%. With regard to this clone: Its antigen is undetermined.

The CDR3 is made up of 13 amino acids. The V end was cut by 5 bases, the J end by 4 bases, with 10 bases between. Germline V gene sequence: CDR1 SEHNR, CDR2 FQNEAQ (reference sequence). The source material was memory CD4+ T cells sorted from blood. The subset here: CD45RA-negative fraction. The sequence was obtained from a man aged 18-30 years in good health. The chain carries TRBV7-9 and TRBJ2-3; D is possibly TRBD2 (5 bases). CDR3 sequence (DNA): TGTGCCAGCAGCCGGGCGGGTGCAGATACGCAGTATTTT. Translated, it gives CASSRAGADTQYF.